This TCR beta chain is from a study of blood T cell repertoires in COVID-19. Assignment of participants to cohorts was predicated upon participant-reported clinical history. Germline CDR1 and CDR2: SGHVS and FQNEAQ. This CDR3 contains 14 residues. Trimming at V came to 7 bases and at J to 5 bases, leaving 9 bases not matched to a gene. Sequencing was performed with immunoSEQ multiplex PCR; in TCRdb, only in-frame clones are kept and a portion is missing. The sample has about 210,000 clones, around 81% seen once. The chain carries TRBV7-8 and TRBJ2-7; 9 nucleotides align to TRBD1. The receptor was isolated from a woman between 45 and 60 years old with acute COVID-19. Source material: PBMCs or T cells enriched from blood (not recorded which). CDR3 in amino acids: CASTLGQGFDEQYF. The DNA of the CDR3 is TGTGCCAGCACCCTAGGACAGGGGTTCGACGAGCAGTACTTC.